Included here is one T cell receptor beta chain sequence, with context. Its antigen is undetermined. Method: immunoSEQ multiplex PCR; TCRdb's copy keeps in-frame clones and lacks some. This table has around 160,000 clones, roughly 80% appearing once. These data come from a study of cytomegalovirus exposure and HLA in healthy donors. Findings of the study overall: The authors confirmed in vitro that a few CMV-associated chains were specific for CMV antigens. TCR beta chains numbering some 160 were designated cytomegalovirus-associated. Reports showed the classifier diagnosing cytomegalovirus status with high specificity and sensitivity.

The germline V gene has CDR1 LNHDA and CDR2 SQIVND (reference sequence). There are 14 residues in the CDR3. The V end was cut by 0 bases, the J end by 1 base, with 6 bases between. Sequencing input: PBMCs. The TCR sequence derives from a man aged 25 to 40 in good health and CMV-seropositive. The genes are TRBV19 and TRBJ1-1; D is ambiguous. Here the CDR3 reads CASSIDGGNTEAFF. For the CDR3, the DNA is TGTGCCAGTAGTATAGACGGTGGGAACACTGAAGCTTTCTTT.